The entry below describes one TCR beta chain. In the study's own analysis: Reference gene primer amplification in the assay estimated nucleated cell counts. The method was immunoSEQ multiplex PCR; TCRdb's version includes in-frame clones alone and lacks a portion of them. That table supplies the V and J calls and clone size; D and trimming were determined from the DNA. The repertoire holds a few hundred thousand clones, with almost 85% as singletons. CDR3 length: 17 amino acids. Germline values: CDR1 SGHRS, CDR2 YFSETQ. V lost 0 bases, J lost 0 bases, and 2 bases stayed unmatched. The entry originates in a study of blood T cell repertoires in COVID-19. At the level of the study: Samples came from the United States, Italy and Spain, spanning acute and convalescent COVID-19.

This clonotype was sampled from a man between 45 and 60 years old with active or convalescent COVID-19. V usage is TRBV5-1 and J usage is TRBJ2-6; 8 nucleotides match TRBD1. The sequencing sample was made of peripheral blood. CDR3 loop: CASSLGTGSSGANVLTF. CDR3 DNA sequence: TGCGCCAGCAGCTTGGGGACAGGGAGCTCTGGGGCCAACGTCCTGACTTTC.